Listed below are T cell receptor beta chains from one sample, sequenced in a study of T cell repertoires in aging, cancer and after chemotherapy. MiXCR, run by TCRdb on the multiplex PCR reads, gives a single entry per CDR3 protein. The repertoire includes thousands of distinct CDR3 sequences, 22% of them detected once, and approximately 8.7% sits in the top ten. Sequenced input: blood. Source of these receptors: a human donor with a blood cancer. Both conserved end residues are part of each CDR3. A D gene is named only where the DNA matches it firmly. Expanded clones are given a class, and other clones once, few, many or no size at all.

DNA	CDR3	size	D	V	J
TGTGCCAGCAGTCGGGGACAGACCTACGAGCAGTACTTC	CASSRGQTYEQYF	medium-sized	TRBD1	TRBV6-5	TRBJ2-7
TGTGCCAGCAGTTACTTCCCAACTACATCGGGAGGGGCAAATGAGCAGTTCTTC	CASSYFPTTSGGANEQFF	medium-sized	TRBD2	TRBV6-2/TRBV6-3	TRBJ2-1
TGTGCCAGCAGCTATAACAGGGGAATCAATGAGCAGTTCTTC	CASSYNRGINEQFF	medium-sized	TRBD1	TRBV7-2	TRBJ2-1
TGCGCCAGCAGCTTGGGACAGAGCATCTTTGGCTATGGCTACACCTTC	CASSLGQSIFGYGYTF	.	.	TRBV5-1	TRBJ1-2
TGTGCCAGCAGTTTCTCGCCAGGGGGCTACGAGCAGTACTTC	CASSFSPGGYEQYF	.	TRBD1	TRBV6-2/TRBV6-3	TRBJ2-7
TGCAGTGCTAGGCCCAGTTCTGGGGCCAACGTCCTGACTTTC	CSARPSSGANVLTF	once	.	TRBV20-1	TRBJ2-6
TGTGCCAGCAGCTTCTCAGCGTTGGCAAACCTTTACGAGCAGTACTTC	CASSFSALANLYEQYF	medium-sized	.	TRBV5-5	TRBJ2-7
TGCGCCAGCAGCGCGGACGGGAACTATGGCTACACCTTC	CASSADGNYGYTF	few	.	TRBV5-1	TRBJ1-2
TGCGCCAGCAGCCAGATAGGCTTAGCCAAAAACATTCAGTACTTC	CASSQIGLAKNIQYF	few	.	TRBV5-1	TRBJ2-4
TGTGCCTGGAGTCGGGGGGGCACTGAAGCTTTCTTT	CAWSRGGTEAFF	.	.	TRBV30	TRBJ1-1
TGTGCCAGCAGCGTATCCCATAGTCGCACAGATACGCAGTATTTT	CASSVSHSRTDTQYF	.	.	TRBV9	TRBJ2-3
TGTGCCACCGGGAAGGGACTACTTAATGAAAAACTGTTTTTT	CATGKGLLNEKLFF	.	.	TRBV27	TRBJ1-4
TGTGCCAGCAGCACCCTGACTTGGGGAACTTTCTTT	CASSTLTWGTFF	.	.	TRBV28	TRBJ1-1
TGTGCCAGCAGTTTAGCTACCGGATTCGCGTCTACTGAAGCTTTCTTT	CASSLATGFASTEAFF	once	.	TRBV12-3/TRBV12-4	TRBJ1-1
TGCAGTGCTAGAGATCAGATCGGGAGGGTAAATGAGCAGTTCTTC	CSARDQIGRVNEQFF	.	TRBD2	TRBV20-1	TRBJ2-1
TGTGCCAGCAGTTTCCGGGGGCTCACAGATACGCAGTATTTT	CASSFRGLTDTQYF	few	.	TRBV12-3/TRBV12-4	TRBJ2-3
TGTGCCAGCAGCACACAGGGATCTGGATTAGGTACGCAGTATTTT	CASSTQGSGLGTQYF	medium-sized	.	TRBV5-5	TRBJ2-3
TGTGCCATCAGTGCGGGACAGGGGGGATCTAGCACAGATACGCAGTATTTT	CAISAGQGGSSTDTQYF	.	TRBD1	TRBV10-3	TRBJ2-3
TGCAGTGCTAGAGAAAATCGACAGGGGGCGCATACTGAAGCTTTCTTT	CSARENRQGAHTEAFF	.	TRBD1	TRBV20-1	TRBJ1-1
TGTGCCAGCAGTACCGACAGAAATCAGCCCCAGCATTTT	CASSTDRNQPQHF	medium-sized	.	TRBV6-1	TRBJ1-5
TGTGCCAGCTCACCTTTACAGGGATACAATGAGCAGTTCTTC	CASSPLQGYNEQFF	.	.	TRBV18	TRBJ2-1
TGTGCCAGCAGTCGCCGGGGGATAAGCTCCTATAATTCACCCCTCCACTTT	CASSRRGISSYNSPLHF	medium-sized	.	TRBV27	TRBJ1-6
TGTGCCAGCAGTTATACCAGGGGGAAGGAGGTCACCGGGGAGCTGTTTTTT	CASSYTRGKEVTGELFF	medium-sized	TRBD1	TRBV6-2/TRBV6-3	TRBJ2-2
TGTGCCAGCAGTTTACTGGGGACAGGGAATCAGCCCCAGCATTTT	CASSLLGTGNQPQHF	few	TRBD1	TRBV12-3/TRBV12-4	TRBJ1-5
TGTGCCAGCAGTCCGACAGCGGTCTATGGCTACACCTTC	CASSPTAVYGYTF	.	.	TRBV28	TRBJ1-2
TGTGCCAGCAGGACGACACTGCGGCTTCGGGAGGAGACCCAGTACTTC	CASRTTLRLREETQYF	medium-sized	.	TRBV6-5	TRBJ2-5
TGTGCCAGCTCGCCGCCACAGGGAATGTGGGGAAACACCATATATTTT	CASSPPQGMWGNTIYF	medium-sized	.	TRBV18	TRBJ1-3
TGTGCCAGCAGCATCAGGGGTTCCTACGAGCAGTACTTC	CASSIRGSYEQYF	medium-sized	.	TRBV5-6	TRBJ2-7
TGTGCCAGCAGCCCCGTAGCGGGGAGGAGCTCTGGGGCCAACGTCCTGACTTTC	CASSPVAGRSSGANVLTF	.	TRBD2	TRBV7-2	TRBJ2-6
TGTGCCAGCAGCCTTTGGACAGGGGGCGAAGCTTTCTTT	CASSLWTGGEAFF	medium-sized	TRBD1	TRBV7-9	TRBJ1-1
TGTGCCAGCAGCCTCGGACGGACCTCCTACGAGCAGTACTTC	CASSLGRTSYEQYF	medium-sized	.	TRBV5-5	TRBJ2-7
TGCAGCGCCCAGGAACAGCCGAACACCGGGGAGCTGTTTTTT	CSAQEQPNTGELFF	medium-sized	.	TRBV29-1	TRBJ2-2
TGTGCCAGCCGGGTCTTGATGGGGAAGGGGACCGGTCGCGAGCAGTTCTTC	CASRVLMGKGTGREQFF	few	.	TRBV28	TRBJ2-1
TGTGCCAGTAGCCCACTAGCGGGAGCGGCCTCCTACAATGAGCAGTTCTTC	CASSPLAGAASYNEQFF	medium-sized	TRBD2	TRBV19	TRBJ2-1
TGCAGTGCGAACAGGGTCAATGAGCAGTTCTTC	CSANRVNEQFF	.	.	TRBV20-1	TRBJ2-1
TGTGCCTGGAGCGCACCGCTTGGACGGACCTATGGCTACACCTTC	CAWSAPLGRTYGYTF	.	.	TRBV30	TRBJ1-2
TGTGCCAGCAGCCTCGAGCTGAACACTGAAGCTTTCTTT	CASSLELNTEAFF	few	.	TRBV6-4	TRBJ1-1
TGTGCCCACTCCGAGGCAGATACGCAGTATTTT	CAHSEADTQYF	.	.	TRBV28	TRBJ2-3
TGCAGCGTTGAAGTTCAAGACAGGTCCATAGGCAGTCAAGAGACCCAGTACTTC	CSVEVQDRSIGSQETQYF	medium-sized	.	TRBV29-1	TRBJ2-5
TGTGCCAGCAGCGTACGGAGGGACGTAGGCTCCGGGGAGCTGTTTTTT	CASSVRRDVGSGELFF	.	.	TRBV9	TRBJ2-2
TGTGCCAGTAGTAGGAGGGACAGGACCTATAGCAATCAGCCCCAGCATTTT	CASSRRDRTYSNQPQHF	medium-sized	TRBD1	TRBV19	TRBJ1-5
TGTGCCAGCAGTTACTCGGGAGATGGCTACACCTTC	CASSYSGDGYTF	few	.	TRBV6-2/TRBV6-3	TRBJ1-2
TGTGCCAGTAGGCCTGACAGAAGCTCTGGAAACACCATATATTTT	CASRPDRSSGNTIYF	.	.	TRBV19	TRBJ1-3
TGTGCCAGCAGCCGCGCGACAGGAGACCGCCTGAACAATGAGCAGTTCTTC	CASSRATGDRLNNEQFF	medium-sized	.	TRBV6-6	TRBJ2-1
TGCAGCGTGGAACAGGGGGCCCTTGCAGATACGCAGTATTTT	CSVEQGALADTQYF	medium-sized	TRBD1	TRBV29-1	TRBJ2-3
TGTGCCAGCAGCTTACGACTAGCTGTTAACCCCGGGGAGCTGTTTTTT	CASSLRLAVNPGELFF	few	TRBD2	TRBV12-3/TRBV12-4	TRBJ2-2
TGTGCCAGCAGCTCGCTGACTCGCGTTAACACTGAAGCTTTCTTT	CASSSLTRVNTEAFF	medium-sized	.	TRBV5-4	TRBJ1-1
TGTGCCAGCTCACCCCGGTCCCTGGGACAGGGCCAAGGGAACACTGAAGCTTTCTTT	CASSPRSLGQGQGNTEAFF	.	TRBD1	TRBV18	TRBJ1-1
TGTGCCAGCAGTCCCCTCGGGACAGGTGCGAATGAGCAGTTCTTC	CASSPLGTGANEQFF	few	TRBD1	TRBV28	TRBJ2-1
TGCGCCAGCAGCCAATCAGGACTAGCGGGAGTCGAGCAGTACTTC	CASSQSGLAGVEQYF	few	TRBD2	TRBV4-3	TRBJ2-7
TGTGCCAGCTCCCGACAGGGGGTGAACACTGAAGCTTTCTTT	CASSRQGVNTEAFF	few	TRBD1	TRBV27	TRBJ1-1
TGTGCCAGCAGCCCGCGACTAGCGGGCGATGAGCAGTTCTTC	CASSPRLAGDEQFF	once	TRBD2	TRBV5-6	TRBJ2-1